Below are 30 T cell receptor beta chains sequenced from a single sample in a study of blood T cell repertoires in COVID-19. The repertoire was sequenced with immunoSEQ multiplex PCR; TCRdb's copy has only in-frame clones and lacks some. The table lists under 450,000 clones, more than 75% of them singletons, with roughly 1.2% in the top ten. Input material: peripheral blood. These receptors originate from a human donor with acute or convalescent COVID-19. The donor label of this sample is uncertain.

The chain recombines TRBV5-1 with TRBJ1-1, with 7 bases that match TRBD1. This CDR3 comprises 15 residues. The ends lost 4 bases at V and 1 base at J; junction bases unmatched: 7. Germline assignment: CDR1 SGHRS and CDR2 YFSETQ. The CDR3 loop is CASSTGQLSNTEAFF. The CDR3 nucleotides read TGCGCCAGCAGCACGGGACAGCTATCGAACACTGAAGCTTTCTTT.

The CDR3 sequence: CASSKVGGLSNQPQHF. Here the CDR3 DNA reads TGTGCCAGCAGTAAAGTCGGGGGTTTAAGCAATCAGCCCCAGCATTTT. The V and J genes are TRBV6-1 and TRBJ1-5, with D possibly being TRBD1 (5 bases). V was shortened by 5 bases and J by 1 base, with 15 bases between the two germline ends. The CDR3 runs to 16 residues. Germline V CDR1 and CDR2: MNHNS, SASEGT.

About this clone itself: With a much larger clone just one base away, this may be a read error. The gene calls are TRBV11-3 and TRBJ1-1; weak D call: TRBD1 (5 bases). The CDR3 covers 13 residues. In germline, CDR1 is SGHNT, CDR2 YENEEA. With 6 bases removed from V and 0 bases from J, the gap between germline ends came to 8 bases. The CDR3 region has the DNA TGTGCCAGCAGTTCACAGGTGAACACTGAAGCTTTCTTT. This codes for CASSSQVNTEAFF.

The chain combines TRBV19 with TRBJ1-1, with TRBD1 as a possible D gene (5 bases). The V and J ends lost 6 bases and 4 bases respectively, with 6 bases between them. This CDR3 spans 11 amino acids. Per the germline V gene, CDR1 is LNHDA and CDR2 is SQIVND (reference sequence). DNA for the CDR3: TGTGCCAGTAGCAGGGCCACTGAAGCTTTCTTT. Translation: CASSRATEAFF.

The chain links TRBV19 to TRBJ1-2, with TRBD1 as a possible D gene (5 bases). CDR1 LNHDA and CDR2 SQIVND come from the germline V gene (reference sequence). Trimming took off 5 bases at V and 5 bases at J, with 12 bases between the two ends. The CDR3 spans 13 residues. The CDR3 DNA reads TGTGCCAGTAGTGAGCAGGGCATATATGGCTACACCTTC. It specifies CASSEQGIYGYTF.

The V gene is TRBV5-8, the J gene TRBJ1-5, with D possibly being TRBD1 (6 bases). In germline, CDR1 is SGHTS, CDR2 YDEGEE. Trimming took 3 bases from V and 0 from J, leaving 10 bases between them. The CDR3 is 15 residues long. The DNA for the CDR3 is TGTGCCAGCAGCTCTACAGGGCTTAGCAATCAGCCCCAGCATTTT. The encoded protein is CASSSTGLSNQPQHF.

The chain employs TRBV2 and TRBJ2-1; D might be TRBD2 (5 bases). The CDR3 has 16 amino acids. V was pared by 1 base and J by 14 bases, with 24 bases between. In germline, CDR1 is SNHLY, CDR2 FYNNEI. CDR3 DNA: TGTGCCAGCAGTGAAGGAGCCGTAGTACTTACTGGGAGCAAGTTCTTC. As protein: CASSEGAVVLTGSKFF.

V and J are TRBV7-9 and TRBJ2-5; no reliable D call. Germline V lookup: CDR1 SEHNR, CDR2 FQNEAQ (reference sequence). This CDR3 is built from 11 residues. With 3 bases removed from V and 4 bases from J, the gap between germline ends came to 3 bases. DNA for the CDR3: TGTGCCAGCAGCTTCGGAGAGACCCAGTACTTC. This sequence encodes CASSFGETQYF.

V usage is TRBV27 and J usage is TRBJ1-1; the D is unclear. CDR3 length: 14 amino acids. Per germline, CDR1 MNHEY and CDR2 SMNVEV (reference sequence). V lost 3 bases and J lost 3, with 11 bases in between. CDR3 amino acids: CASSFGGSYTEAFF. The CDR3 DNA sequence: TGTGCCAGCAGTTTCGGTGGGAGCTACACTGAAGCTTTCTTT.

The CDR3 reads CASSLILSSGNTIYF. CDR3 bases: TGTGCCAGCAGCTTAATTCTCAGCTCTGGAAACACCATATATTTT. The rearrangement links TRBV11-2 to TRBJ1-3; D unresolved. Trimming took 2 bases from V and 0 from J, leaving 8 bases between them. In germline, CDR1 is SGHAT, CDR2 FQNNGV. The CDR3 loop spans 15 amino acids. Based on the CDR3 plus reference TRBV11-2 and TRBJ1-3, the full variable domain is EAGVAQSPRYKIIEKRQSVAFWCNPISGHATLYWYQQILGQGPKLLIQFQNNGVVDDSQLPKDRFSAERLKGVDSTLKIQPAKLEDSAVYLCASSLILSSGNTIYFGEGSWLTVV.

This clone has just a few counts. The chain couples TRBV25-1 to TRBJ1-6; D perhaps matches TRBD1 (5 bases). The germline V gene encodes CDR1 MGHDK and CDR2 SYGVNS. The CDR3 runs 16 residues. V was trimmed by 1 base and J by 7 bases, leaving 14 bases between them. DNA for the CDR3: TGTGCCAGCAGTGAATTTGTGGGGCAGAAGAATTCACCCCTCCACTTT. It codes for CASSEFVGQKNSPLHF. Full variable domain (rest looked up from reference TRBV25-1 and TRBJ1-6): EADIYQTPRYLVIGTGKKITLECSQTMGHDKMYWYQQDPGMELHLIHYSYGVNSTEKGDLSSESTVSRIRTEHFPLTLESARPSHTSQYLCASSEFVGQKNSPLHFGNGTRLTVT.

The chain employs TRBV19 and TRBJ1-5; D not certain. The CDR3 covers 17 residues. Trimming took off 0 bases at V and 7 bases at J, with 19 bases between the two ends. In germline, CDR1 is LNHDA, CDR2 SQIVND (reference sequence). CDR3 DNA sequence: TGTGCCAGTAGTATAGACAGCTACGGAGGCCCGGGGCAGCCCCAGCATTTT. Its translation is CASSIDSYGGPGQPQHF.

The CDR3 region is CASSFYDRSTYEQYF. The CDR3 bases are TGTGCCAGCAGTTTCTACGACAGGTCTACCTACGAGCAGTACTTC. This chain joins TRBV28 and TRBJ2-7, with D possibly TRBD1 on 6 matching bases. V was pared by 3 bases and J by 2 bases, with 14 bases between. Germline V gene lookup returns CDR1 MDHEN and CDR2 SYDVKM. The CDR3 is 15 amino acids.

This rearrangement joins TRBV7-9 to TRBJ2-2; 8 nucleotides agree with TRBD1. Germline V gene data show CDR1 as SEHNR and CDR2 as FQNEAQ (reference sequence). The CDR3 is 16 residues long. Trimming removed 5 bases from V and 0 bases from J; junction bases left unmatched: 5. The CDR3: CASSPRTGSNTGELFF. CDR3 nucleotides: TGTGCCAGCAGCCCTCGGACAGGGTCGAACACCGGGGAGCTGTTTTTT.

CDR3 nucleotides: TGTGCCACCAGCAGAGCACCTAGCGGGGCTGGGGAGACCCAGTACTTC. This encodes CATSRAPSGAGETQYF. The chain employs TRBV15 and TRBJ2-5; 9 nucleotides align to TRBD2. The J segment lost 5 bases and the V segment lost 1 base, leaving 8 bases of the junction unmatched. The CDR3 has 16 amino acids. CDR1 is LNHNV and CDR2 is YYDKDF in the germline V gene (reference sequence).

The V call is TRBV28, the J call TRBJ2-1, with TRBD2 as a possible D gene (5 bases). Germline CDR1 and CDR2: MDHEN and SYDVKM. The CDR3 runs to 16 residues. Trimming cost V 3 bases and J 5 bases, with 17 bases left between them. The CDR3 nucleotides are TGTGCCAGCAGTTTTTATCCAGGACTGGCCAACAATGAGCAGTTCTTC. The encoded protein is CASSFYPGLANNEQFF.

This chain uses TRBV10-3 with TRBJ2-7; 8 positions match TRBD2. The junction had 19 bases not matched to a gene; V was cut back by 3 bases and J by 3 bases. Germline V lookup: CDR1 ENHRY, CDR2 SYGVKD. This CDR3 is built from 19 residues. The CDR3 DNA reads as TGTGCCATCAGTGACCCCGGAGTAGCGGGGTTCACGGGAATCTACGAGCAGTACTTC. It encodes CAISDPGVAGFTGIYEQYF.

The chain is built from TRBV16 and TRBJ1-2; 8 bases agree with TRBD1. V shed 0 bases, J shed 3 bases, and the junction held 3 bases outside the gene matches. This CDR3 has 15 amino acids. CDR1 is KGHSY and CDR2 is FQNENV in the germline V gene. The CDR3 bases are TGTGCCAGCAGCCAATCGACAGGGGCATACTATGGCTACACCTTC. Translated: CASSQSTGAYYGYTF.

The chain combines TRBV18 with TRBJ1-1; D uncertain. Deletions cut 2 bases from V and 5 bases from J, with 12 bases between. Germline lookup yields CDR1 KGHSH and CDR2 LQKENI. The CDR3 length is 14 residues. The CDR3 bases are TGTGCCAGCTCACCAAGCGACTTTAGGACTGAAGCTTTCTTT. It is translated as CASSPSDFRTEAFF.

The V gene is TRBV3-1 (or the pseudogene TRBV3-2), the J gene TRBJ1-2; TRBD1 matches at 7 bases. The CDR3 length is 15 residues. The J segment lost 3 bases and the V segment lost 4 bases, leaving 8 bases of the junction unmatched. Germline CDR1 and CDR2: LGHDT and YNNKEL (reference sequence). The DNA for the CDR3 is TGTGCCAGCAGCCGTTCAGGAGGGACAGACTATGGCTACACCTTC. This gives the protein CASSRSGGTDYGYTF.

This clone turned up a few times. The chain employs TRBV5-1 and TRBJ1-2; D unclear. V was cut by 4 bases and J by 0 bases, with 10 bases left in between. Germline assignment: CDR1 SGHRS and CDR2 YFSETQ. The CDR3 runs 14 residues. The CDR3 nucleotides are TGCGCCAGCAGCCCCGGCGGAGCTAACTATGGCTACACCTTC. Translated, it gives CASSPGGANYGYTF.

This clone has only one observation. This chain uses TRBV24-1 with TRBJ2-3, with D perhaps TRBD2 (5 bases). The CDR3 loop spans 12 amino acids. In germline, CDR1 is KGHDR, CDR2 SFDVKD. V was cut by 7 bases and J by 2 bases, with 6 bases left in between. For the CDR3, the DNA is TGTGCCACCAGGGACTTCACAGATACGCAGTATTTT. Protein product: CATRDFTDTQYF.

The CDR3 sequence is CASMDWEGTDTQYF. For the CDR3, the DNA is TGTGCCAGCATGGATTGGGAGGGCACAGATACGCAGTATTTT. V usage is TRBV6-5 and J usage is TRBJ2-3; possibly TRBD2 for D (6 bases). Germline V gene sequence: CDR1 MNHEY, CDR2 SVGAGI. There are 14 residues in the CDR3. Trimming took off 7 bases at V and 1 base at J, with 12 bases between the two ends.

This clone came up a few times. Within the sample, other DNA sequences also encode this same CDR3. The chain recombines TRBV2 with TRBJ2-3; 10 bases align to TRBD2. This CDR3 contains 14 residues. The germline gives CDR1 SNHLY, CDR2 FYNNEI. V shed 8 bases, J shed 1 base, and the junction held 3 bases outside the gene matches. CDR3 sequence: CASSLAGGTDTQYF. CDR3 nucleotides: TGTGCCAGCTCGCTAGCGGGAGGCACAGATACGCAGTATTTT.

CDR3 sequence reads: CASTKGPRGYTF. CDR3 nucleotides: TGTGCCAGTACCAAGGGGCCTAGGGGCTACACCTTC. This chain joins TRBV19 and TRBJ1-2; the D gene is possibly TRBD1 (5 bases). Germline CDR1 reads LNHDA; CDR2 reads SQIVND (reference sequence). V lost 7 bases and J lost 8, with 14 bases in between. This CDR3 has 12 amino acids.

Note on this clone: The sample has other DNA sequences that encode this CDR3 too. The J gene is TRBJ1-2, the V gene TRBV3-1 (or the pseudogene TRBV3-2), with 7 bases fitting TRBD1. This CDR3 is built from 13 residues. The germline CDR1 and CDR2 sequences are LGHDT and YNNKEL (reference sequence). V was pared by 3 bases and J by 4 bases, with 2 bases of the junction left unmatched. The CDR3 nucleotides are TGTGCCAGCAGCCACGGGACAGTCTATGGCTACACCTTC. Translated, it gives CASSHGTVYGYTF.

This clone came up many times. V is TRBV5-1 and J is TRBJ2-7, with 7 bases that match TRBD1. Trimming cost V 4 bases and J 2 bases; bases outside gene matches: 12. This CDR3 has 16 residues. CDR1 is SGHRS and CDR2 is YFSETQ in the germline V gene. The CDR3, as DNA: TGCGCCAGCAGCCCCGTTCCGGGACAGCAAGCCTACGAGCAGTACTTC. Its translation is CASSPVPGQQAYEQYF.

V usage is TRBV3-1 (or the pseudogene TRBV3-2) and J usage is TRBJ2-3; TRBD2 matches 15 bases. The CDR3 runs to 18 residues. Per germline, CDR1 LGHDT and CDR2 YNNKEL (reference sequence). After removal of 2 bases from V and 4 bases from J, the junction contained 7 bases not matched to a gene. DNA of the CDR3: TGTGCCAGCAGCCAACGTGGACTAGCGGGGGGGCGGGCAGATACGCAGTATTTT. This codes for CASSQRGLAGGRADTQYF.

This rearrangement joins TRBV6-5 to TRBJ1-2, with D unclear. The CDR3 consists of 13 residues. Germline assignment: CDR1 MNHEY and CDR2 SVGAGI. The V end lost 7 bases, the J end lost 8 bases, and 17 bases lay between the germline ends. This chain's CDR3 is CASKRIGRTGYTF. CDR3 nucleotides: TGTGCCAGCAAGAGAATAGGGAGAACAGGCTACACCTTC.

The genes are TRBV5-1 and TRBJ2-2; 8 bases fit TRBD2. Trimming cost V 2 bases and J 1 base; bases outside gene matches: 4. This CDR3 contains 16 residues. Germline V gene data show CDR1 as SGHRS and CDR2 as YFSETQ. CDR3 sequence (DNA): TGCGCCAGCAGCTTCCGGGGGGGTAAGAACACCGGGGAGCTGTTTTTT. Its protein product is CASSFRGGKNTGELFF.